These 25 T cell receptor beta chains came from one sample sequenced in a study of T cells in Graves' hyperthyroidism and ophthalmopathy. Amplification of TCR beta CDR3 regions used RNA as the template. HTBI primers drove first-round RT-PCR of the TCR CDR3. TCRdb called the multiplex PCR reads again in MiXCR, with one record for every CDR3 protein. Of about half a million distinct CDR3 sequences in the sample, 15% to 20% are singletons; the top ten hold around 32%. Sequenced sample: blood. These receptors originate from a woman aged 30 to 39 with Graves' ophthalmopathy.

This clonotype occurred a few times. This sequence joins TRBV30 and TRBJ2-1; D unclear. The CDR3 is made up of 11 amino acids. V dropped 4 bases and J dropped 8 bases, with 9 bases sitting between them. Germline lookup yields CDR1 GTSNPN and CDR2 SVGIG (reference sequence). The CDR3 loop is CAWTALYEQFF. CDR3 in DNA: TGTGCCTGGACTGCATTGTATGAGCAGTTCTTC.

This clonotype has a handful of counts. The rearrangement joins TRBV10-3 to TRBJ1-5, with a possible D match to TRBD1 (5 bases). The CDR3 extends over 15 amino acids. V shed 6 bases and J shed 0 bases, with 12 bases lying between them. Germline V gives CDR1 ENHRY, CDR2 SYGVKD. The CDR3 DNA sequence: TGTGCCATCAGGCCGGGACTGAATAGCAATCAGCCCCAGCATTTT. Its translation is CAIRPGLNSNQPQHF.

This clonotype was picked up many times. The rearrangement links TRBV20-1 to TRBJ2-5; weak D call: TRBD2 (5 bases). The CDR3 totals 15 residues. The germline gives CDR1 DFQATT, CDR2 SNEGSKA (reference sequence). The V end was cut by 4 bases, the J end by 0 bases, with 15 bases between. This CDR3 reads CSAKSGGGYQETQYF. CDR3 DNA: TGCAGTGCTAAGAGTGGCGGAGGATACCAAGAGACCCAGTACTTC.

This clonotype was detected ten times or more. The chain employs TRBV6-1 and TRBJ2-2, with 10 positions matching TRBD2. The CDR3 is 15 residues long. The V gene end was trimmed by 3 bases and the J gene end by 7 bases; junction bases not matched to a gene: 5. Germline V gene lookup returns CDR1 MNHNS and CDR2 SASEGT. The CDR3 is CASSDQAGGGGELFF. The CDR3 nucleotides are TGTGCCAGCAGTGATCAAGCGGGAGGGGGCGGGGAGCTGTTTTTT.

This chain joins TRBV25-1 and TRBJ1-1; no reliable D call. Germline lookup yields CDR1 MGHDK and CDR2 SYGVNS. Trimming left V 3 bases short and J 8 bases short, with 16 bases between. The CDR3 has 14 residues. As DNA, the CDR3 is TGTGCCAGCAGTGATCAACACACCCTCGGGGAAGCTTTCTTT. Its protein is CASSDQHTLGEAFF. Drawing the rest from reference TRBV25-1 and TRBJ1-1, the complete variable domain is EADIYQTPRYLVIGTGKKITLECSQTMGHDKMYWYQQDPGMELHLIHYSYGVNSTEKGDLSSESTVSRIRTEHFPLTLESARPSHTSQYLCASSDQHTLGEAFFGQGTRLTVV.

This clonotype was counted a few times. J is TRBJ2-1 and V is TRBV7-3; D call uncertain. The CDR3 runs 13 residues. CDR1 and CDR2 from the germline V gene are SGHTA and FQGTGA. Trimming removed 2 bases at V and 7 bases at J, with 9 bases between. The chain's CDR3 is CASSLSEWNEQFF. CDR3 bases: TGTGCCAGCAGCTTATCGGAGTGGAATGAGCAGTTCTTC.

This clonotype was recorded many times. J is TRBJ2-4 and V is TRBV7-2, with 9 bases that match TRBD2. CDR3 size: 17 residues. Germline lookup yields CDR1 SGHTA and CDR2 FQGNSA. V trimming: 5 bases; J trimming: 7 bases; junction bases outside the gene matches: 15. For the CDR3, the DNA is TGTGCCAGCAGCCCCGGTTGGGGAGCGGGAGGCGGTAACATTCAGTACTTC. This sequence encodes CASSPGWGAGGGNIQYF.

This clonotype showed up just a few times. In DNA form, the CDR3 reads TGTGCCACCAGCAGAGAAGGGGGTAGTGAAAAACTGTTTTTT. This sequence encodes CATSREGGSEKLFF. The chain is built from TRBV15 and TRBJ1-4; tentatively, D is TRBD1 (6 bases). Trimming took 0 bases from V and 7 from J, leaving 9 bases between them. This CDR3 spans 14 amino acids. Germline values: CDR1 LNHNV, CDR2 YYDKDF (reference sequence).

About this clonotype: A read error may be the cause here, since a much bigger clone is one base away. The CDR3 does not close with the conserved phenylalanine or tryptophan, likely indicating a read error. The rearrangement links TRBV28 to TRBJ2-1, with TRBD1 identical over 9 bases. Trimming cost V 6 bases and J 4 bases; bases outside gene matches: 7. CDR1 and CDR2 (germline): MDHEN, SYDVKM. This CDR3 contains 15 residues. CDR3 amino acids: CASRWGQGQYNEQFL. As DNA, the CDR3 is TGTGCCAGCAGATGGGGACAGGGTCAGTACAATGAGCAGTTCCTC.

With regard to this clonotype: A much more abundant neighbour one base away suggests this may be a read error. This sequence joins TRBV29-1 and TRBJ1-1; the D is unclear. V lost 7 bases to trimming and J lost 1 base, with 16 bases between them. This CDR3 contains 14 residues. Germline-derived CDR1 and CDR2 are SQVTM and ANQGSEA. CDR3 DNA sequence: TGCAGCGCCGAGAGTGACGGCTGGAACACTGAAGCTTTCTTT. It codes for CSAESDGWNTEAFF.

This clonotype was seen at least ten times. The chain joins TRBV30 to TRBJ1-4; TRBD1 agrees at 10 bases. The germline V gene encodes CDR1 GTSNPN and CDR2 SVGIG (reference sequence). V gave up 8 bases and J gave up 7 bases; unmatched junction bases: 13. CDR3 length equals 15 residues. This CDR3 reads CAVAPLGQGFEKLFF. For the CDR3, the DNA is TGTGCCGTAGCCCCATTGGGACAGGGGTTTGAAAAACTGTTTTTT.

This clonotype was observed many times. V and J are TRBV6-6 and TRBJ2-3; TRBD2 matches 10 bases. V was clipped by 1 base and J by 4 bases; unmatched bases: 2. The CDR3 consists of 15 residues. Germline loops: CDR1 MNHNY, CDR2 SVGAGI (reference sequence). The CDR3 is CASSYLAGGSDTQYF. The CDR3 DNA sequence: TGTGCCAGCAGTTACTTAGCGGGAGGTTCAGATACGCAGTATTTT.

This clonotype was seen repeatedly, ten times or more. The chain combines TRBV6-1 with TRBJ1-2; D not resolved. The germline CDR1 and CDR2 sequences are MNHNS and SASEGT. V dropped 5 bases and J dropped 3 bases, with 10 bases sitting between them. This CDR3 contains 13 residues. The CDR3: CASSYTTDYGYTF. The CDR3 DNA reads as TGTGCCAGCAGTTACACCACAGACTATGGCTACACCTTC.

Concerning this clonotype: This may stem from a read error, because a much larger clone lies one nucleotide away. This chain uses TRBV7-2 with TRBJ2-7; no firm D call. V gave up 4 bases and J gave up 3 bases, with 7 bases separating them. This CDR3 contains 12 residues. The germline gives CDR1 SGHTA, CDR2 FQGNSA. The CDR3 protein is CASSSFNYEQYF. The CDR3 bases are TGTGCCAGCAGCTCATTCAACTACGAGCAGTACTTC.

In its sample, this clonotype was seen a few times. V is TRBV7-2 and J is TRBJ1-2; a weak D match, TRBD1 (6 bases). This CDR3 is 14 amino acids long. Trimming removed 9 bases at V and 2 bases at J, with 16 bases between. Germline V CDR1 and CDR2: SGHTA, FQGNSA. CDR3: CASIQGPHNYGYTF. The CDR3 DNA follows: TGTGCCAGTATACAGGGCCCACACAACTATGGCTACACCTTC.

As for this clonotype: Mismatch with germline at one junction end may stem from a read error. The chain uses TRBV7-9 and TRBJ2-5, with TRBD2 matching 14 bases. Germline CDR1 reads SEHNR; CDR2 reads FQNEAQ (reference sequence). The CDR3 sequence is 17 residues long. The CDR3 nucleotides read TGCGCCAGCAGCTCGGGACTAGCGGGAGTAATTCCCGAGACCCAGTACTTC. Its protein product is CASSSGLAGVIPETQYF.

To note about this clonotype: A clone one base away is much larger, so this may be a read error. The gene calls are TRBV20-1 and TRBJ2-3, with D possibly being TRBD1 (6 bases). The CDR3 contains 14 residues. The germline CDR1 and CDR2 sequences are DFQATT and SNEGSKA (reference sequence). The CDR3 spells CSARVGTTTDAQYF. CDR3 in DNA: TGCAGTGCTAGAGTCGGGACAACCACAGATGCGCAGTATTTT.

This clonotype was seen repeatedly, ten times or more. This rearrangement joins TRBV12-3 or TRBV12-4 to TRBJ2-5; 8 nucleotides match TRBD1. With V trimmed by 3 bases and J by 7 bases, 10 bases remained unmatched. CDR3 size: 15 residues. As DNA, the CDR3 is TGTGCCAGCAGTTTCTACTCAGGGGGCGACGGGACCCAGTACTTC. Protein product: CASSFYSGGDGTQYF.

J is TRBJ1-2 and V is TRBV4-2; D gene uncertain. CDR3 length: 13 amino acids. Germline-derived CDR1 and CDR2 are LGHNA and YNFKEQ. V dropped 0 bases and J dropped 3 bases, with 5 bases sitting between them. The CDR3 region has the DNA TGTGCCAGCAGCCAAGAAACCGACTATGGCTACACCTTC. Protein sequence: CASSQETDYGYTF.

This chain connects TRBV7-2 to TRBJ2-2, with 8 bases fitting TRBD1. CDR3 length: 17 amino acids. V shed 0 bases, J shed 5 bases, and the junction held 8 bases outside the gene matches. CDR1 is SGHTA, CDR2 FQGNSA, per germline. The CDR3 sequence is CASSLARTGRKTGELFF. CDR3 nucleotides: TGTGCCAGCAGCTTAGCGAGGACAGGGCGCAAAACCGGGGAGCTGTTTTTT.

This clonotype was seen at least ten times. The chain employs TRBV9 and TRBJ2-7, with D maybe TRBD2 (6 bases). Per germline, CDR1 SGDLS and CDR2 YYNGEE. The V gene lost 4 bases and the J gene lost 4 bases, with 15 bases spanning the gap. This CDR3 comprises 14 residues. The CDR3 DNA reads TGTGCCAGCAGCTCCCACGGGAGTGAGTACGAGCAGTACTTC. Protein: CASSSHGSEYEQYF.

The rearrangement uses TRBV28 and TRBJ1-1, with D hard to call. The CDR3 contains 14 residues. Germline V gene sequence: CDR1 MDHEN, CDR2 SYDVKM. V dropped 6 bases and J dropped 4 bases, with 15 bases sitting between them. CDR3 sequence: CASSLWGARTEAFF. Written as DNA, the CDR3 is TGTGCCAGCAGCTTGTGGGGTGCCCGCACTGAAGCTTTCTTT.

This clonotype appeared many times. Written as DNA, the CDR3 is TGCGCCAGCAGACCGGACACCAACTCTGGAAACACCATATATTTT. As protein: CASRPDTNSGNTIYF. This chain uses TRBV5-1 with TRBJ1-3; perhaps TRBD1 as D (5 bases). The CDR3 is 15 residues long. Germline CDR1 reads SGHRS; CDR2 reads YFSETQ. V lost 5 bases to trimming and J lost 0 bases, with 12 bases between them.

This clonotype was seen repeatedly, ten times or more. V and J are TRBV11-1 and TRBJ1-1, with D hard to call. Germline V CDR1 and CDR2: SGHAT, FQDESV (reference sequence). This CDR3 has 14 residues. V shed 1 base and J shed 1 base, with 7 bases lying between them. CDR3 nucleotide sequence: TGTGCCAGCAGCTTAGTCGGACGGAACACTGAAGCTTTCTTT. The encoded protein is CASSLVGRNTEAFF. Complete variable domain (other parts from reference TRBV11-1 and TRBJ1-1): EAEVAQSPRYKITEKSQAVAFWCDPISGHATLYWYRQILGQGPELLVQFQDESVVDDSQLPKDRFSAERLKGVDSTLKIQPAELGDSAMYLCASSLVGRNTEAFFGQGTRLTVV.

This chain's CDR3 is CASAVAQDYEQYF. The CDR3 DNA sequence: TGTGCCAGCGCCGTGGCGCAAGACTACGAGCAGTACTTC. This sequence joins TRBV28 and TRBJ2-7, with D unclear. V lost 8 bases, J lost 3 bases, and 14 bases lay in between. CDR1 and CDR2 (germline): MDHEN, SYDVKM. The CDR3 covers 13 residues. Drawing the rest from reference TRBV28 and TRBJ2-7, the complete variable domain is DVKVTQSSRYLVKRTGEKVFLECVQDMDHENMFWYRQDPGLGLRLIYFSYDVKMKEKGDIPEGYSVSREKKERFSLILESASTNQTSMYLCASAVAQDYEQYFGPGTRLTVT.